This T cell receptor (beta chain) was identified during a study of T cell repertoires in ileal Crohn's disease. The wider study: Operated complications were stricturing disease (roughly 61%) and penetrating disease (approximately 39%). General observations from the study: Endoscopic recurrence occurred in every patient whose clonality exceeded 26.8%.

Details on this clone: Antigen specificity is unknown.

This CDR3 has 14 residues. Germline V gene lookup returns CDR1 LNHDA and CDR2 SQIVND (reference sequence). Between the trimmed V and J ends, which lost 8 bases and 5 bases, there was a span of 16 bases. Data came from immunoSEQ multiplex PCR; TCRdb stores just in-frame clones and leaves some out. Among around 16,000 clones listed, roughly three fifths were seen once. The sequencing sample was made of ileal tissue. The chain couples TRBV19 to TRBJ2-1, with a weak D call TRBD1 (6 bases). The TCR sequence derives from an adult with Crohn's disease. This chain's CDR3 is CASHRERRDNEQFF. The CDR3 DNA reads as TGTGCCAGTCACAGGGAAAGACGCGACAATGAGCAGTTCTTC.